This T cell receptor (beta chain) was sequenced for a study of cytomegalovirus exposure and HLA in healthy donors. Study background: There were approximately 80 million unique TCRs (from HLA-typed donors) in an early data release.

Worth noting for this clone: Its antigen remains unknown.

V lost 7 bases and J lost 3; bases outside the gene matches: 8. The CDR3 is made up of 16 amino acids. Germline V CDR1 and CDR2: SQVTM, ANQGSEA. General study findings and limits: It was in a later analysis that TCR association rates were seen to vary by HLA locus, highest for DRB1 and lowest for HLA-C. The authors later linked a missense DCLRE1C variant to TCR beta V- and J-gene trimming. Accurate prediction of HLA-A and HLA-B alleles (for most subjects) was reportedly achieved from TCR beta sequences.

A multiplex PCR was run with 60 Vbeta primers and 13 Jbeta primers. Repertoires were generated with immunoSEQ multiplex PCR, while TCRdb's copy carries only in-frame clones and drops some. There are 150,000 to 200,000 clones in the sample; approximately 59% occur only once, and around 2.9% lies in the top ten. Sample: PBMCs. This sequence was found in a man aged 35 to 55 in good health and CMV-seronegative. The gene calls are TRBV29-1 and TRBJ2-3; 15 nucleotides align to TRBD2. CDR3 protein: CSAGGLAGGPTDTQYF. The CDR3 DNA follows: TGCAGCGCGGGAGGACTAGCGGGGGGGCCGACAGATACGCAGTATTTT.